Each of the 5 T cell receptor beta chains below was sequenced from the same sample in a study of blood T cell repertoires in COVID-19. Sequencing used immunoSEQ multiplex PCR; TCRdb keeps in-frame clones, though not all of them. The table includes more than 150,000 clones, roughly 76% detected once. Material for sequencing was peripheral blood. These receptors all stem from a woman at least 80 years old with COVID-19, enrolled during active disease.

The chain couples TRBV5-4 to TRBJ1-2, with D perhaps matching TRBD1 (5 bases). V shed 3 bases and J shed 7 bases, with 13 bases lying between them. The CDR3 totals 13 residues. Germline lookup yields CDR1 SGHNT and CDR2 YYREEE (reference sequence). As DNA, the CDR3 is TGTGCCAGCAGCTACAGGACCGCTAGTGGCTACACCTTC. This gives the protein CASSYRTASGYTF. The full variable domain, rest sourced from reference TRBV5-4 and TRBJ1-2, is ETGVTQSPTHLIKTRGQQVTLRCSSQSGHNTVSWYQQALGQGPQFIFQYYREEENGRGNFPPRFSGLQFPNYSSELNVNALELDDSALYLCASSYRTASGYTFGSGTRLTVV.

V gene TRBV5-1 combines with J gene TRBJ1-2; weak D call: TRBD1 (5 bases). CDR1 and CDR2 from the germline V gene are SGHRS and YFSETQ. The germline V and J ends were trimmed by 4 bases and 6 bases, with 13 bases remaining between them. The CDR3 has 13 amino acids. The CDR3 bases are TGCGCCAGCAGCCCCCGCCAGGGCGATGGCTACACCTTC. Translation: CASSPRQGDGYTF.

Concerning this clone itself: A junction boundary mismatches the germline segment, possibly from a read error. For the CDR3, the DNA is TGTGCCAGCAGCTCCCCGACAGGGACCACTAACAATGGGCAGTTCTTC. Translated: CASSSPTGTTNNGQFF. The chain combines TRBV7-9 with TRBJ2-1, with TRBD1 matching 7 bases. CDR3 size: 16 residues. CDR1 is SEHNR and CDR2 is FQNEAQ in the germline V gene (reference sequence).

V gene TRBV30 combines with J gene TRBJ2-5, with 11 bases identical to TRBD2. The trim removed 2 bases at V and 4 bases at J, leaving 6 bases unmatched. CDR3 length: 15 amino acids. The germline CDR1 and CDR2 sequences are GTSNPN and SVGIG (reference sequence). CDR3 DNA: TGTGCCTGGAGTAGAAATAGCGGGGGGGCAGAGACCCAGTACTTC. This codes for CAWSRNSGGAETQYF.

This clone was seen a few times. V usage is TRBV10-3 and J usage is TRBJ1-2, with D possibly TRBD1 on 6 matching bases. The length of the CDR3 is 13 residues. Germline-derived CDR1 and CDR2 are ENHRY and SYGVKD. Trimming removed 3 bases from V and 8 bases from J, with 13 bases in between. Here the CDR3 reads CAISEEKGVGYTF. CDR3 DNA: TGTGCCATCAGTGAAGAGAAGGGGGTAGGCTACACCTTC.